One and the same sample provided the 10 T cell receptor beta chains below, sequenced in a study of blood T cells in healthy people across ages. The second PCR ran roughly 7 to 12 cycles with a sample-barcoded 5' primer and J-beta primers. TCRdb fed the 5' RACE reads into MiXCR, producing one record per CDR3 protein. Of hundreds of thousands of distinct CDR3 sequences in the sample, less than 45% were seen once. Material for sequencing was blood. The receptors shown here come from a man older than 75 in good health.

As to this clonotype: One end of the junction does not line up with germline, which may come from a read error. The chain carries TRBV14 and TRBJ1-2; TRBD1 aligns across 10 bases. Germline V lookup: CDR1 SGHDN, CDR2 FVKESK. The CDR3 loop spans 15 amino acids. The CDR3 DNA sequence: TGTGCCAGCAGTCAAGACAGGGGGCATTATTTCGGCTACACCTTC. As protein: CASSQDRGHYFGYTF.

In its sample, this clonotype was seen a few times. The rearrangement links TRBV28 to TRBJ2-5, with D maybe TRBD2 (6 bases). Per the germline V gene, CDR1 is MDHEN and CDR2 is SYDVKM. V shed 5 bases and J shed 5 bases, with 18 bases lying between them. This CDR3 is built from 15 residues. CDR3 in amino acids: CASSVPLRAGETQYF. Written as DNA, the CDR3 is TGTGCCAGCAGTGTACCTCTGAGGGCGGGGGAGACCCAGTACTTC. Full variable domain (missing parts from reference TRBV28 and TRBJ2-5): DVKVTQSSRYLVKRTGEKVFLECVQDMDHENMFWYRQDPGLGLRLIYFSYDVKMKEKGDIPEGYSVSREKKERFSLILESASTNQTSMYLCASSVPLRAGETQYFGPGTRLLVL.

This sequence joins TRBV12-3 or TRBV12-4 and TRBJ2-4, with 8 positions matching TRBD1. The J call may be incorrect, as the DNA end agrees better with TRBJ2-5. CDR3 length equals 15 residues. CDR3 region: CASSSRGRPQETQYF. In DNA form, the CDR3 reads TGTGCCAGCAGTTCCAGGGGGCGCCCCCAAGAGACCCAGTACTTC.

This rearrangement joins TRBV3-1 to TRBJ1-3; D is unclear. Germline V lookup: CDR1 LGHDT, CDR2 YNNKEL (reference sequence). Deletions cut 1 base from V and 4 bases from J, with 5 bases between. The CDR3 spans 13 residues. CDR3 sequence (DNA): TGTGCCAGCAGCCAAGGCAGGGGAAACACCATATATTTT. Its protein is CASSQGRGNTIYF.

The gene calls are TRBV6-2 or TRBV6-3 and TRBJ2-1; D remains unclear. Trimming took 4 bases from V and 10 from J, leaving 8 bases between them. The CDR3 has 11 amino acids. Looked up from germline, CDR1 is MNHEY and CDR2 is SVGEGT. The CDR3 loop reads CASSSPTEQFF. As DNA, the CDR3 is TGTGCCAGCAGTTCCCCCACAGAGCAGTTCTTC.

CDR3 region: CASTATGGPPLHF. As DNA, the CDR3 is TGTGCCAGCACCGCCACAGGGGGCCCACCCCTCCACTTT. The chain is built from TRBV6-1 and TRBJ1-6, with 9 bases identical to TRBD1. The V gene's germline CDR1 is MNHNS and CDR2 SASEGT. The length of the CDR3 is 13 residues. The V gene end was trimmed by 7 bases and the J gene end by 11 bases; junction bases not matched to a gene: 6.

This clonotype was detected many times. The rearrangement links TRBV29-1 to TRBJ2-3, with 10 bases lining up with TRBD1. The CDR3 spans 14 residues. Germline trimming cut 7 bases from V and 4 bases from J; bases unmatched to any gene: 8. The germline V gene encodes CDR1 SQVTM and CDR2 ANQGSEA. In DNA form, the CDR3 reads TGCAGCGCCTCGGGACAGGGGTGGGCAGATACGCAGTATTTT. It encodes CSASGQGWADTQYF.

This clonotype has more than one count but fewer than ten. The gene calls are TRBV28 and TRBJ1-2, with 10 bases lining up with TRBD1. CDR3 length: 13 residues. V trimming: 6 bases; J trimming: 7 bases; junction bases outside the gene matches: 5. In germline, CDR1 is MDHEN, CDR2 SYDVKM. The CDR3 DNA reads TGTGCCAGCAGGATGACAGGGGGCCTTGGCTACACCTTC. Translation gives CASRMTGGLGYTF.

This rearrangement joins TRBV4-2 to TRBJ2-2; 9 nucleotides line up with TRBD1. Trimming cost V 4 bases and J 0 bases; bases outside gene matches: 3. Germline lookup yields CDR1 LGHNA and CDR2 YNFKEQ. This CDR3 has 16 residues. The CDR3 DNA is TGTGCCAGCAGCCCGGGACAGGGAACGAACACCGGGGAGCTGTTTTTT. Translating gives CASSPGQGTNTGELFF.

Comment on this clonotype: A much larger clone is a single base away; this may be a read error. J is TRBJ2-7 and V is TRBV6-2 or TRBV6-3; perhaps D is TRBD1 or TRBD2 (5 bases each). Gene TRBJ2-1 matches the end of the DNA better, so the J call may be wrong. This CDR3 region has 15 residues. Looked up from germline, CDR1 is MNHEY and CDR2 is SVGEGT. The CDR3 DNA reads as TGTGCCAGCAGACGCCGGGGCGCCGTTAGGGATGAGCAGTTCTTC. Translating it yields CASRRRGAVRDEQFF.